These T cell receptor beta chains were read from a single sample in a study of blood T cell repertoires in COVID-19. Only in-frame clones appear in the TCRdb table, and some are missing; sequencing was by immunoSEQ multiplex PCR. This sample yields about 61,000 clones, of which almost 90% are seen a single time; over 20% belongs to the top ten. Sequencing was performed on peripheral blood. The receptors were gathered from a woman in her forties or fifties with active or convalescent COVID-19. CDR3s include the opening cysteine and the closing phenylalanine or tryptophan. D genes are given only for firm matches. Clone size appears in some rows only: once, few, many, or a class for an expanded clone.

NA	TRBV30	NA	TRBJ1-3	TGTGCCTGGAGTGTGGGGGGAACTGGAAACACCATATATTTT	CAWSVGGTGNTIYF
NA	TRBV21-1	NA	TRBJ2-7	TGTGCCAGCAGCAAAGTCAGGGGACAGGGGTCAGTGGACGAGCAGTACTTC	CASSKVRGQGSVDEQYF
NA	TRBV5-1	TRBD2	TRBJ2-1	TGCGCCAGCAGCGTTGGCCCCGGGACTAGCGGGAGAGATGAGCAGTTCTTC	CASSVGPGTSGRDEQFF
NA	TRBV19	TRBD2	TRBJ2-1	TGTGCCAGTAGACCCGCTAGCGGGAGTAATGAGCAGTTCTTC	CASRPASGSNEQFF
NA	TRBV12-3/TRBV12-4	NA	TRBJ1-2	TGTGCCAGCAGCTCCGACAGGCCCTATGGCTACACCTTC	CASSSDRPYGYTF
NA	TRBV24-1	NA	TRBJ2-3	TGTGCCACCAGTGAGCAGTACACAGATACGCAGTATTTT	CATSEQYTDTQYF
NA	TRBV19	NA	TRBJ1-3	TGTGCCAGTAGTCCCCAGGACTCTGGAAACACCATATATTTT	CASSPQDSGNTIYF
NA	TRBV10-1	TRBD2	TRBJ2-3	TGCGCCACCCAGCGGGAGAACACAGATACGCAGTATTTT	CATQRENTDTQYF
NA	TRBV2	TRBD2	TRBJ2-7	TGTGCCAGCAAAAGCGGGAGTTCCCACGAGCAGTACTTC	CASKSGSSHEQYF
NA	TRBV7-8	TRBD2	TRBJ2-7	TGTGCCAGCCTCTTAGCACTAGCGGGAGGTGGGGACGAGCAGTACTTC	CASLLALAGGGDEQYF
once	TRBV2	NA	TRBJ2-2	TGTGCCAGCAGTGTAGGCCGCCCTCGGGAAGGGGAGCTGTTTTTT	CASSVGRPREGELFF
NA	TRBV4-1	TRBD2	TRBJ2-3	TGCGCCAGCAGCCCCGGAGCGGGAGGGGCCACAGATACGCAGTATTTT	CASSPGAGGATDTQYF
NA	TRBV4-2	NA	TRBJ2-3	TGTGCCAGCAGCCAAGCGACACGGAGGGCCGTAGGAGATACGCAGTATTTT	CASSQATRRAVGDTQYF
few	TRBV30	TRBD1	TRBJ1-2	TGTGCCTGGAGTCCCCCCGGGACAGGGAAGAGGTATGGCTACACCTTC	CAWSPPGTGKRYGYTF